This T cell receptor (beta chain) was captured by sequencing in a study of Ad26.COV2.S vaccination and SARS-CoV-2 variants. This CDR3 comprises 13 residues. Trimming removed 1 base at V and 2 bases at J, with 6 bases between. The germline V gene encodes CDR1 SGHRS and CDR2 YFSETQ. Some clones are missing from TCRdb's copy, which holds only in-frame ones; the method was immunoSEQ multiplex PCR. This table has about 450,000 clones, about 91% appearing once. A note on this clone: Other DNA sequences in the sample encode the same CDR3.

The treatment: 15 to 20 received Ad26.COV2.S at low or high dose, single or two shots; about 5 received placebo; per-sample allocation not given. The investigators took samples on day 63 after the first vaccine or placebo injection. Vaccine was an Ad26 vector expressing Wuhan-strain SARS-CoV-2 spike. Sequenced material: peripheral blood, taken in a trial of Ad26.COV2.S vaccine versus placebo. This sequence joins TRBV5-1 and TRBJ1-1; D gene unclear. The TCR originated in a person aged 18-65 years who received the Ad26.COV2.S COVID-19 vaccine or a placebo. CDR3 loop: CASSLSSNTEAFF. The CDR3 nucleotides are TGCGCCAGCAGCTTGAGCAGCAACACTGAAGCTTTCTTT.